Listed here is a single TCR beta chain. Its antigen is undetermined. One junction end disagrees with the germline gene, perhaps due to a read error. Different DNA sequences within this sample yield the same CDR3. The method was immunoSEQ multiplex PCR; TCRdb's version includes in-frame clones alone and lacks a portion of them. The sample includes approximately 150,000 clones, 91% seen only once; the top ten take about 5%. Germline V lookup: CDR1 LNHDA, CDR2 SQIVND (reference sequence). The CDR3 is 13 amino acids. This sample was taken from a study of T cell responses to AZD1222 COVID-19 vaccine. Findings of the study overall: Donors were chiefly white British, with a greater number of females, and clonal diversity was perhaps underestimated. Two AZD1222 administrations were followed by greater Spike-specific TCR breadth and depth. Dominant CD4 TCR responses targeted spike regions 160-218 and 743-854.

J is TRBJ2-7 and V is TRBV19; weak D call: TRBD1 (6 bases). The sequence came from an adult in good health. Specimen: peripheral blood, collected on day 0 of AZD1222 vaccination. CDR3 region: CASSITGLYEQYF. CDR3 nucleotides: TGCGCCAGTAGTATCACAGGGCTCTACGAGCAGTACTTC.